This T cell receptor beta chain derives from a study of glioma-infiltrating T cells. For this clonotype: One end of the junction varies from germline; a read error may be responsible.

Germline-derived CDR1 and CDR2 are MNHNY and SVGAGI (reference sequence). The CDR3 covers 13 residues. Using RNA template, CDR3s of TCR alpha and beta were amplified with iRepertoire arm-PCR. MiXCR, applied by TCRdb to the multiplex PCR reads, yields one record per CDR3 protein. In the table there are 300,000 to 450,000 distinct CDR3 sequences, 41% of which are singletons. This sequence originates from a human donor with low-grade glioma or glioblastoma, undergoing nonglioma brain surgery, or in good health (not recorded which). The chain couples TRBV6-6 to TRBJ1-5; weak D call: TRBD1 (6 bases). Sequencing used glioma tissue, nonneoplastic brain tissue, or PBMCs (not recorded which). CDR3 sequence reads: CATQTGSNQHQHF. CDR3 nucleotides: TGTGCCACCCAGACAGGATCGAATCAGCACCAGCATTTT.